A selection of T cell receptor beta chains follows, all from one sample in a study of read filtering for tumor transcriptome and immune sequencing. One entry per CDR3 protein results from TCRdb running MiXCR on the reads. The sample carries around 130,000 distinct CDR3 sequences, under 15% recorded once. Sequencing was done on a sample of a population of CD138-negative cells sorted from bone marrow. The receptors originated from a donor at least 40 years old with multiple myeloma. Each CDR3 is given with its conserved first and last residue. Each record gives: CDR3 DNA, CDR3 protein, CDR3 length, clone size, D gene, J gene, V gene. A D gene is named only where the DNA matches it firmly. Expanded clones get a size class; other rows say once, few or many, or leave the size out.

TGTGCAGCCGGGACACTATCAGGGGAAAAACTGTTTTTT CAAGTLSGEKLFF 13 many NA TRBJ1-4 TRBV6-1
TGCAGTGCTAGAGGTGGCAGGGGTACGGGCACTGAAGCTTTCTTT CSARGGRGTGTEAFF 15 many NA TRBJ1-1 TRBV20-1
TGTGCCAGCAGCTTGGGCGGGAGGGGGAGCAACAATGAGCAGTTCTTC CASSLGGRGSNNEQFF 16 many TRBD2 TRBJ2-1 TRBV5-4
TGTGCCAGCCAACAGGGGTACAATGAGCAGTTCTTC CASQQGYNEQFF 12 many TRBD1 TRBJ2-1 TRBV14
TGCAGCGCAACTTACAATGAGCAGTTCTTC CSATYNEQFF 10 many NA TRBJ2-1 TRBV29-1
TGTGCCAGCAGTTCCTCGATTCTAGCGGATCCACGGAGGGAGACCCAGTACTTC CASSSSILADPRRETQYF 18 many TRBD2 TRBJ2-5 TRBV27
TGTGTCAGCAGCCCACTAGCGGACCAAGAGACACGGTACTTC CVSSPLADQETRYF 14 NA TRBD2 TRBJ2-5 TRBV27
TGTGCCAGCAGCTTGGTTGGTAGCGGGAACACCGGGGAGCTGTTTTTT CASSLVGSGNTGELFF 16 many NA TRBJ2-2 TRBV5-4
TGTGCCAGCATCGGACTCAATGAGCAGTTCTTC CASIGLNEQFF 11 many NA TRBJ2-1 TRBV2
TGTGCCAGCAGTTTTGGAGGAGGGCCCCAGCATTTT CASSFGGGPQHF 12 NA NA TRBJ1-5 TRBV12-3/TRBV12-4
TGTGCCAGCAGCTTAAGCGGCGCGAACTCTGGGGCCAACGTCCTGACTTTC CASSLSGANSGANVLTF 17 few NA TRBJ2-6 TRBV7-3
TGTGCCAGCAGCTCCGGCGGAGGGATTCAGCCCCAGCATTTT CASSSGGGIQPQHF 14 many NA TRBJ1-5 TRBV7-8
TGTGCCACCAGTTCCACTAGCGGGAGTTCAGATACGCAGTATTTT CATSSTSGSSDTQYF 15 few TRBD2 TRBJ2-3 TRBV24-1
TGTGCCAGCAGCCTGGTACTAGCGGGAGCAAATGAGCAGTTCTTC CASSLVLAGANEQFF 15 NA TRBD2 TRBJ2-1 TRBV5-4
TGTGCCAGCAGTTACCGGGACTCAGGAGTCCCCAATGAGCAGTTCTTC CASSYRDSGVPNEQFF 16 few NA TRBJ2-1 TRBV6-6
TGTGCCAGCAGCCTCATTTTAGCGGGGCGCCTCGGTCATAATGAGCAGTTCTTC CASSLILAGRLGHNEQFF 18 many TRBD2 TRBJ2-1 TRBV7-9
TGCAGTGCAAGGGGACAGACCTACACCGGGGAGCTGTTTTTT CSARGQTYTGELFF 14 many TRBD1 TRBJ2-2 TRBV20-1
TGTGCCAGCAGCCCCTCAGCCCGGGGACTAGCGGGAGAGCAGTACTTC CASSPSARGLAGEQYF 16 few TRBD2 TRBJ2-7 TRBV9
TGTGCCAGCAGCCTATCGGACCGCGATACGCAGTATTTT CASSLSDRDTQYF 13 many NA TRBJ2-3 TRBV12-3/TRBV12-4
TGTGCCAGCTCACCAAACGGGCCAGGGCCCATGAACACTGAAGCTTTCTTT CASSPNGPGPMNTEAFF 17 many NA TRBJ1-1 TRBV18
TGTGCCAGCAGCCGGACTAGCGAAACAGATACGCAGTATTTT CASSRTSETDTQYF 14 NA TRBD2 TRBJ2-3 TRBV7-9
TGTGCCAGTACTCCTTTAAAGGGGACTAGCGAGATGAGCAATGAGCAGTTCTTC CASTPLKGTSEMSNEQFF 18 NA TRBD2 TRBJ2-1 TRBV19
TGTGCCAGTGCTGGAGCGGGCGCCAGATACAATGAGCAGTTCTTC CASAGAGARYNEQFF 15 few NA TRBJ2-1 TRBV7-9
TGTGCCAGCAGCCGAACCCCAGGGGCAGGAGGAAACACCATATATTTT CASSRTPGAGGNTIYF 16 NA NA TRBJ1-3 TRBV6-1
TGTGCCAGCAGTTACCAAGGATGGCAAGAGACCCAGTACTTC CASSYQGWQETQYF 14 many NA TRBJ2-5 TRBV6-2/TRBV6-3
TGTGCCAGCAGAACCCCCCTTTGGCGGTGGACACTAGCGGGAACACCCTCCTCCTACGAGCAGTACTTC CASRTPLWRWTLAGTPSSYEQYF 23 many TRBD2 TRBJ2-7 TRBV6-2/TRBV6-3
TGTGCCACCAGTGATCCTGGGACAGGAGGTTTTGGGGAGCTGTTTTTT CATSDPGTGGFGELFF 16 many TRBD1 TRBJ2-2 TRBV24-1
TGTGCCACCAGTGATGGGGACAGACCCCACACCGGGGAGCTGTTTTTT CATSDGDRPHTGELFF 16 many TRBD1 TRBJ2-2 TRBV24-1
TGTGCCAGCAGCCCGGACAGGGGTGATAGGCGGCTGTTTTTT CASSPDRGDRRLFF 14 many TRBD1 TRBJ2-2 TRBV7-2
TGCAGTGCTAGAGATCCCAGGGGGGTTGCGAACTCGGATGAGCAGTTCTTC CSARDPRGVANSDEQFF 17 many NA TRBJ2-1 TRBV20-1
TGTGCCAGCAGTTACTCTCCTAGCGGGACACAGGGGGAGACCCAGTACTTC CASSYSPSGTQGETQYF 17 many TRBD2 TRBJ2-5 TRBV6-5
TGCAGCGTTGAAGATCGTCTTAATAGGGCCCTTACAGAGACCCAGTACTTC CSVEDRLNRALTETQYF 17 few NA TRBJ2-5 TRBV29-1
TGTGCCAGCAGCTTAGATACCGAGGGCCGCATTATGAACACTGAAGCTTTCTTT CASSLDTEGRIMNTEAFF 18 many NA TRBJ1-1 TRBV11-2